This paragraph reports one T cell receptor beta chain. Per germline, CDR1 WSHSY and CDR2 SAAADI. The CDR3 has 15 amino acids. The junction had 8 bases not matched to a gene; V was cut back by 7 bases and J by 8 bases. The sample originates from a study of blood T cell repertoires in COVID-19. Study information: The origin of the acute and convalescent COVID-19 samples was the United States, Italy and Spain. The cDNA or gDNA used as material had been derived from T cells, B-cell-depleted T cells, or PBMCs.

Original data processing: Nucleated cell counts were estimated from reference gene primer amplification. Using immunoSEQ multiplex PCR, the repertoire was profiled, and TCRdb retains in-frame clones only, with some absent. That table is the source of V, J and clone size, and D and trimming were worked out from the DNA. The data show fewer than 90,000 clones, roughly 95% seen once. This receptor was identified in a human donor with active COVID-19. The donor label of this sample is uncertain. This rearrangement joins TRBV10-2 to TRBJ2-2, with 12 bases identical to TRBD2. The sample was peripheral blood. The CDR3 DNA reads TGCGCCAGCAAGGAGACTAGCGGGAGAGCTGGGGAGCTGTTTTTT. Amino acid sequence: CASKETSGRAGELFF.